This T cell receptor beta chain was documented in a study of OX40 agonist ivuxolimab in advanced cancers. General study points: In the expanded peripheral T cells, antigen specificity was never determined. At 0.1 to 3.0 mg/kg and by week 6, CD4+ and CD8+ T cells in the blood had expanded clonally. Nonresponders included some who also had low normalized T-cell clonal expansion.

Systemic immunosuppression or autoimmune disease history was grounds to exclude patients. The assay was immunoSEQ multiplex PCR, and TCRdb's table has in-frame clones only and misses some. The sample yields over 70,000 clones, approximately 91% seen once. The V and J ends lost 6 bases and 3 bases, in that order; junction bases with no gene match: 11. Germline CDR1 and CDR2: KGHSH and LQKENI. The CDR3 is made up of 16 amino acids. Comments on this clone: Its matching antigen is unknown.

The chain employs TRBV18 and TRBJ1-2, with TRBD1 matching 9 bases. The clonotype originates from an adult with an advanced solid tumor such as melanoma, head and neck, liver or kidney cancer. The specimen was CD4+ or CD8+ T cells sorted from blood, collected in a trial of the OX40 agonist ivuxolimab. CDR3 protein: CASSPTGQGEYYGYTF. CDR3 DNA sequence: TGTGCCAGCTCTCCCACGGGACAGGGAGAGTACTATGGCTACACCTTC.